These 14 T cell receptor beta chains were all obtained from the same sample, sequenced in a study of T cells in Graves' hyperthyroidism and ophthalmopathy. TCR beta CDR3 region amplification was performed from RNA transcripts. Using the HTBI primer set, a first-round RT-PCR was run on the TCR CDR3. TCRdb re-called the multiplex PCR reads through MiXCR, storing one row per CDR3 protein. The sample contains under 600,000 distinct CDR3 sequences, 15% to 20% of which appear only once. Specimen: blood. These receptors all come from a woman in her thirties or forties with Graves' ophthalmopathy.

The genes are TRBV5-1 and TRBJ2-1; TRBD1 matches 10 bases. Germline V gene sequence: CDR1 SGHRS, CDR2 YFSETQ. With 5 bases clipped from V and 5 bases from J, the junction kept 4 bases outside the gene matches. This CDR3 has 14 residues. Written as DNA, the CDR3 is TGCGCCAGCAGTTGGGACAGGGGTGACAATGAGCAGTTCTTC. This encodes CASSWDRGDNEQFF.

This sequence joins TRBV29-1 and TRBJ2-2; no reliable D call. The CDR3 totals 15 residues. V was trimmed by 2 bases and J by 2 bases, leaving 12 bases between them. Germline V gene data show CDR1 as SQVTM and CDR2 as ANQGSEA. The CDR3, as DNA: TGCAGCGTTGAAATGGGCAGGACCAACACCGGGGAGCTGTTTTTT. It is translated as CSVEMGRTNTGELFF.

This clonotype showed up just a few times. A read error may be the cause here, since a much bigger clone is one base away. This chain links TRBV3-1 with TRBJ2-5, with no clear D. This CDR3 spans 13 amino acids. V lost 4 bases to trimming and J lost 6 bases, with 12 bases between them. The germline CDR1 and CDR2 sequences are LGHDT and YNNKEL (reference sequence). CDR3 region: CASSLGDSKTQYF. CDR3 in DNA: TGTGCCAGCAGCCTAGGAGATTCGAAGACCCAGTACTTC.

This clonotype was seen at least ten times. The rearrangement joins TRBV5-1 to TRBJ1-6; 7 bases line up with TRBD1. Germline CDR1 is SGHRS and CDR2 is YFSETQ. After removal of 4 bases from V and 5 bases from J, the junction contained 6 bases not matched to a gene. This CDR3 is 15 amino acids long. CDR3 coding DNA: TGCGCCAGCAGCCTGGGACAGTACAATAATTCACCCCTCCACTTT. It codes for CASSLGQYNNSPLHF.

Only a few counts were recorded for this clonotype. V and J are TRBV25-1 and TRBJ1-2, with a possible D match to TRBD1 (6 bases). Trimming removed 2 bases at V and 6 bases at J, with 13 bases between. Looked up from germline, CDR1 is MGHDK and CDR2 is SYGVNS. CDR3 length: 14 amino acids. Written as DNA, the CDR3 is TGTGCCAGCAGTGAACAGGGACAACTTGATGGCTACACCTTC. It translates to CASSEQGQLDGYTF.

As for this clonotype: Lacking the conserved final phenylalanine or tryptophan, this CDR3 likely reflects a read error. The rearrangement links TRBV9 to TRBJ2-2, with TRBD2 as a possible D gene (5 bases). Trimming removed 0 bases from V and 4 bases from J, with 16 bases in between. Germline CDR1 is SGDLS and CDR2 is YYNGEE. The CDR3 sequence is 17 residues long. For the CDR3, the DNA is TGTGCCAGCAGCGTAGCTGTCAGCGGCATTATCACCGGGGAGCTGTTTTCT. This encodes CASSVAVSGIITGELFS.

This clonotype has at least ten counts. The V and J genes are TRBV2 and TRBJ2-7, with D hard to call. Trimming shortened V by 1 base and J by 0 bases, and 13 bases separated the two germline ends. The CDR3 is 16 amino acids. CDR1 and CDR2 from the germline V gene are SNHLY and FYNNEI. CDR3 sequence: CASSEGSTADSYEQYF. Written as DNA, the CDR3 is TGTGCCAGCAGTGAAGGAAGTACAGCCGACTCCTACGAGCAGTACTTC. The full variable domain, completed using reference TRBV2 and TRBJ2-7, is EPEVTQTPSHQVTQMGQEVILRCVPISNHLYFYWYRQILGQKVEFLVSFYNNEISEKSEIFDDQFSVERPDGSNFTLKIRSTKLEDSAMYFCASSEGSTADSYEQYFGPGTRLTVT.

This clonotype was detected many times. The V gene is TRBV5-1, the J gene TRBJ2-3; 9 bases agree with TRBD2. With V trimmed by 4 bases and J by 2 bases, 8 bases remained unmatched. This CDR3 spans 16 amino acids. Germline CDR1 and CDR2: SGHRS and YFSETQ. The CDR3 sequence is CASSVSGGTLTDTQYF. The CDR3 coding sequence is TGCGCCAGCAGCGTTAGCGGGGGTACCCTCACAGATACGCAGTATTTT.

This clonotype was seen ten or more times. The chain has TRBV11-3 and TRBJ2-1; tentatively, D is TRBD2 (5 bases). In germline, CDR1 is SGHNT, CDR2 YENEEA. V was cut by 5 bases and J by 6 bases, with 8 bases left in between. The CDR3 loop spans 12 amino acids. The CDR3 protein is CASSQTTNEQFF. The CDR3 nucleotides read TGTGCCAGCAGCCAGACTACCAATGAGCAGTTCTTC.

This clonotype was recorded a few times. The chain carries TRBV7-9 and TRBJ2-2; TRBD1 is a possible D gene (6 bases). With 2 bases removed from V and 5 bases from J, the gap between germline ends came to 9 bases. The CDR3 has 14 amino acids. CDR1 and CDR2 (germline): SEHNR, FQNEAQ (reference sequence). The CDR3 region is CASSLIGQTGELFF. The CDR3 coding sequence is TGTGCCAGCAGCTTAATAGGACAGACCGGGGAGCTGTTTTTT.

There are many counts of this clonotype. The chain couples TRBV19 to TRBJ2-1; no clear D gene. Trimming removed 3 bases from V and 7 bases from J, with 13 bases in between. The CDR3 spans 14 residues. Germline CDR1 LNHDA, CDR2 SQIVND (reference sequence). DNA of the CDR3: TGTGCCAGTAGTATTCGGAGCGTAAGGAATGAGCAGTTCTTC. Its translation: CASSIRSVRNEQFF.

At least ten counts were recorded for this clonotype. V usage is TRBV7-8 and J usage is TRBJ1-1, with a possible D match to TRBD1 (5 bases). Germline CDR1 and CDR2: SGHVS and FQNEAQ. The CDR3 contains 15 residues. Between the trimmed V and J ends, which lost 5 bases and 6 bases, there was a span of 19 bases. CDR3 sequence (DNA): TGTGCCAGCAGCCTAAGAGTGGGGGTGGGGGCTGAAGCTTTCTTT. It codes for CASSLRVGVGAEAFF.

This clonotype has more than one count but fewer than ten. The chain carries TRBV18 and TRBJ2-1, with a weak D call TRBD1 (5 bases). CDR1 KGHSH and CDR2 LQKENI come from the germline V gene. The V gene lost 1 base and the J gene lost 4 bases, with 11 bases spanning the gap. The CDR3 runs 15 residues. CDR3 nucleotides: TGTGCCAGCTCACCACTGGAACAGGTATACAATGAGCAGTTCTTC. Translation: CASSPLEQVYNEQFF.

This rearrangement joins TRBV28 to TRBJ2-7; 13 positions match TRBD2. Germline CDR1 MDHEN, CDR2 SYDVKM. V lost 2 bases to trimming and J lost 0 bases; unmatched junction nucleotides: 10. The CDR3 is 19 amino acids. The CDR3 sequence is CASSLVRRGLAGASYEQYF. CDR3 sequence (DNA): TGTGCCAGCAGTTTAGTACGCCGAGGACTAGCGGGGGCCTCCTACGAGCAGTACTTC.